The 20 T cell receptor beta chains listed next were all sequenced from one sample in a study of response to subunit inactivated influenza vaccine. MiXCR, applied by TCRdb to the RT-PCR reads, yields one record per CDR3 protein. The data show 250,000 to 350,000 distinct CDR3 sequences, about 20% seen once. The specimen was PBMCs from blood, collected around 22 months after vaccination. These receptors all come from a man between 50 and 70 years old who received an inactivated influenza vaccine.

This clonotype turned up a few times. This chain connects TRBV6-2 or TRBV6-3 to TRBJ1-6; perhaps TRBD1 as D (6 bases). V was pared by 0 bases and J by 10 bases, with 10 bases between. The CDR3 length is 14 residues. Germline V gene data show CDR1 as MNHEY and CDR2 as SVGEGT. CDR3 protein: CASSYSGAGSPLHF. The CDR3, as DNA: TGTGCCAGCAGTTACTCGGGGGCCGGGTCACCCCTCCACTTT.

The CDR3 DNA reads as TGCAGTGCTAGAGATCCCCGGACCTATGGCTACACCTTC. Translating it yields CSARDPRTYGYTF. The chain uses TRBV20-1 and TRBJ1-2; D is unresolved. Trimming took off 0 bases at V and 4 bases at J, with 9 bases between the two ends. The germline gives CDR1 DFQATT, CDR2 SNEGSKA (reference sequence). There are 13 residues in the CDR3.

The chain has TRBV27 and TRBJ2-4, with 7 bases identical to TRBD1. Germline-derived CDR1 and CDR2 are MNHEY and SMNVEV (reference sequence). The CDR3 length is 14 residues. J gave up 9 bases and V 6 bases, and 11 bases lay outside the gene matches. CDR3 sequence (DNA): TGTGCCAGCAGGCGTACAGGGGCCGCAGGCATTCAGTACTTC. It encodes CASRRTGAAGIQYF.

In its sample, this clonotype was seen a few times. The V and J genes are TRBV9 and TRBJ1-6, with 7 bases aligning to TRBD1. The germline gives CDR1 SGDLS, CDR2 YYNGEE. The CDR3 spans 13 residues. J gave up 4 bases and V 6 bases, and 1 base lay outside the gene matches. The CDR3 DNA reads TGTGCCAGCACCAGGGGGTATAATTCACCCCTCCACTTT. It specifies CASTRGYNSPLHF.

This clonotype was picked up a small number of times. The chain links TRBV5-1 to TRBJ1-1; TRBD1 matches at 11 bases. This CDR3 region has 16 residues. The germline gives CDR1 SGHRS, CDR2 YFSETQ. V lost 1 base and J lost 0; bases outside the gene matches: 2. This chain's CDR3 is CASSLRTGGLNTEAFF. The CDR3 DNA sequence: TGCGCCAGCAGCTTGCGGACAGGGGGCTTGAACACTGAAGCTTTCTTT.

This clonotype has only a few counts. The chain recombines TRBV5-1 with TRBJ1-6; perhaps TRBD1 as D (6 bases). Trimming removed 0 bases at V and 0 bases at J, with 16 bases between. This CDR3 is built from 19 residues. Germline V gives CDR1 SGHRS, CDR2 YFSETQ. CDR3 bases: TGCGCCAGCAGCTTGGGATCACCACAGGGACCCTCCTATAATTCACCCCTCCACTTT. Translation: CASSLGSPQGPSYNSPLHF.

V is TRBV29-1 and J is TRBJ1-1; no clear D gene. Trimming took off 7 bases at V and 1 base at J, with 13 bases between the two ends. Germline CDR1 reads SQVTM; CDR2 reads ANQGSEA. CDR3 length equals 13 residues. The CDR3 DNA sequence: TGCAGCGCCCCGACAACCAGGAACACTGAAGCTTTCTTT. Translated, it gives CSAPTTRNTEAFF.

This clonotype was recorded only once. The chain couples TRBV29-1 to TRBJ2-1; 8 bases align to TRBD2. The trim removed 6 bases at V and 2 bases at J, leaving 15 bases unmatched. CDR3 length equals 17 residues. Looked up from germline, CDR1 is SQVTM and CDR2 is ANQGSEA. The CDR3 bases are TGCAGCGTCGCCCGTCTCGGGGGGGGAGGGCCCTACAATGAGCAGTTCTTC. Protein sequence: CSVARLGGGGPYNEQFF.

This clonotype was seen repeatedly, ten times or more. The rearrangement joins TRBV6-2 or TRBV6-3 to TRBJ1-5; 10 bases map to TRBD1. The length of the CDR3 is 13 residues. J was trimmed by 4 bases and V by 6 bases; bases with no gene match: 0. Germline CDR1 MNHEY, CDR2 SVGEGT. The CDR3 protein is CASRDRGNQPQHF. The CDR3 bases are TGTGCCAGCAGGGACAGGGGGAATCAGCCCCAGCATTTT.

CDR3 sequence: CASRITGGEQFF. CDR3 bases: TGTGCCAGCAGAATAACAGGGGGTGAGCAGTTCTTC. This chain uses TRBV6-5 with TRBJ2-1, with 8 bases that match TRBD1. This CDR3 region has 12 residues. Germline V gene data show CDR1 as MNHEY and CDR2 as SVGAGI. The V gene end was trimmed by 6 bases and the J gene end by 9 bases; junction bases not matched to a gene: 4.

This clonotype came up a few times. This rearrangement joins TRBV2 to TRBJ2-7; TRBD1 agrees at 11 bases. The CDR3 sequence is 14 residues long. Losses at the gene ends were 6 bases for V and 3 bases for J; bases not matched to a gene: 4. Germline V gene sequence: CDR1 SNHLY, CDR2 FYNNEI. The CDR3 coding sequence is TGTGCCAGCAGGGGACAGGGGGGCATCTACGAGCAGTACTTC. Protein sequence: CASRGQGGIYEQYF. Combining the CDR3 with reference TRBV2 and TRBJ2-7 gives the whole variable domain EPEVTQTPSHQVTQMGQEVILRCVPISNHLYFYWYRQILGQKVEFLVSFYNNEISEKSEIFDDQFSVERPDGSNFTLKIRSTKLEDSAMYFCASRGQGGIYEQYFGPGTRLTVT.

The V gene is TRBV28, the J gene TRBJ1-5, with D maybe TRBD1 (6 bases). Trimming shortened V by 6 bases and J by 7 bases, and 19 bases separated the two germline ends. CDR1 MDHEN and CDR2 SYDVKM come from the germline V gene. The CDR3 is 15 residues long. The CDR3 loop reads CASRTVEGVRQPQHF. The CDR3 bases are TGTGCCAGCAGGACGGTGGAGGGGGTCAGGCAGCCCCAGCATTTT.

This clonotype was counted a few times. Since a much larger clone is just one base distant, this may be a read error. In nucleotides, the CDR3 is TGCAGCGTGGATAAACGGACAGGGGCCACGGCCTTTGCAGCTTTCTTT. Protein: CSVDKRTGATAFAAFF. The V gene is TRBV29-1, the J gene TRBJ1-1, with 9 bases fitting TRBD1. Losses at the gene ends were 6 bases for V and 10 bases for J; bases not matched to a gene: 21. The CDR3 sequence is 16 residues long. CDR1 is SQVTM and CDR2 is ANQGSEA in the germline V gene.

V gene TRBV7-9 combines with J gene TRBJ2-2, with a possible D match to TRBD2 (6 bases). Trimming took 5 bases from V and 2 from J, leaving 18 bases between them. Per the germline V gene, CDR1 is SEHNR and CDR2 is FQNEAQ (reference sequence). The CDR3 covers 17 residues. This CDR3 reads CASSLPGGKNNTGELFF. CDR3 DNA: TGTGCCAGCAGCCTTCCTGGCGGGAAGAACAACACCGGGGAGCTGTTTTTT.

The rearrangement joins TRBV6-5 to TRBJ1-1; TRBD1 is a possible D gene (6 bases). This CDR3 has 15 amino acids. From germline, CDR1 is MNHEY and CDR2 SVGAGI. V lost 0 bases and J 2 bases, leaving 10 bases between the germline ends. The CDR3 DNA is TGTGCCAGCAGTTACTCCCAGACAGGTAACACTGAAGCTTTCTTT. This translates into CASSYSQTGNTEAFF.

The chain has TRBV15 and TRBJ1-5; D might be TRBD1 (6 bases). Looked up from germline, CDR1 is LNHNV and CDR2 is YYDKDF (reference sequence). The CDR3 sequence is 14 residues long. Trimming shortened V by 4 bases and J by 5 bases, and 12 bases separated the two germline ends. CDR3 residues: CATSNRPGDQPQHF. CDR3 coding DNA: TGTGCCACCAGCAACCGCCCAGGGGATCAGCCCCAGCATTTT. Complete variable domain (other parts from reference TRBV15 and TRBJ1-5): DAMVIQNPRYQVTQFGKPVTLSCSQTLNHNVMYWYQQKSSQAPKLLFHYYDKDFNNEADTPDNFQSRRPNTSFCFLDIRSPGLGDTAMYLCATSNRPGDQPQHFGDGTRLSIL.

The CDR3 DNA sequence: TGTGCCAGCAGTCGTCAGGGGGCATCTAATGAAAAACTGTTTTTT. Protein product: CASSRQGASNEKLFF. The chain has TRBV6-1 and TRBJ1-4, with 8 bases aligning to TRBD1. The CDR3 runs to 15 residues. V trimming: 5 bases; J trimming: 3 bases; junction bases outside the gene matches: 5. Looked up from germline, CDR1 is MNHNS and CDR2 is SASEGT.

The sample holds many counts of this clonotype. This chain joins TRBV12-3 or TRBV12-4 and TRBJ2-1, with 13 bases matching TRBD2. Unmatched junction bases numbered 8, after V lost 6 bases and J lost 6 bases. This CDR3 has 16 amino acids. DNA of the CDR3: TGTGCCAGCAGCACACACGGGACTAGCGGGGCCAATGAGCAGTTCTTC. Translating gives CASSTHGTSGANEQFF.

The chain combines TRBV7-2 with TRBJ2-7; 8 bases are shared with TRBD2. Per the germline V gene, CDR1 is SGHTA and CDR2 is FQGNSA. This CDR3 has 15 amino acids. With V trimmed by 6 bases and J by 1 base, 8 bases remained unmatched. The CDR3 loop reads CASRIQSGRSYEQYF. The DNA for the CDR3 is TGTGCCAGCAGGATCCAAAGCGGGAGATCCTACGAGCAGTACTTC.

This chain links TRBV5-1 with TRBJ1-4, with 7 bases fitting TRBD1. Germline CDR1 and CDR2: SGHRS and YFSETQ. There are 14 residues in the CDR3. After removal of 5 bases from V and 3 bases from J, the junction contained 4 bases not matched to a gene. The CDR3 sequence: CASREGTANEKLFF. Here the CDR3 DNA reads TGCGCCAGCAGGGAAGGGACAGCTAATGAAAAACTGTTTTTT.